These 18 T cell receptor beta chains were sequenced from one sample in a study of blood T cell repertoires in COVID-19. The table came from immunoSEQ multiplex PCR; TCRdb's copy has only in-frame clones and leaves some out. In the table there are about 150,000 clones, 65% to 85% of which are singletons. Material: peripheral blood. Receptors were obtained from a woman in her 70s who had recovered from COVID-19.

There are a few counts of this clone. The CDR3 protein is CASSPDRRAGNTIYF. CDR3 DNA sequence: TGTGCCAGCAGCCCGGACAGGAGGGCTGGAAACACCATATATTTT. The chain has TRBV5-4 and TRBJ1-3, with 7 bases that match TRBD1. The CDR3 contains 15 residues. The germline CDR1 and CDR2 sequences are SGHNT and YYREEE (reference sequence). J gave up 2 bases and V 4 bases, and 6 bases lay outside the gene matches.

V usage is TRBV10-3 and J usage is TRBJ1-2; 9 bases agree with TRBD1. Germline values: CDR1 ENHRY, CDR2 SYGVKD. CDR3 length: 15 amino acids. The ends lost 4 bases at V and 8 bases at J; junction bases unmatched: 11. The DNA of the CDR3 is TGTGCCATCAGTGGCCCACCGGGACAGGGTGACGGCTACACCTTC. This codes for CAISGPPGQGDGYTF.

The CDR3 DNA reads TGTGCCAGCAGCTCACGGGGGGCAGGCTATAATTCACCCCTCCACTTT. Translated, it gives CASSSRGAGYNSPLHF. The V and J genes are TRBV3-1 (or the pseudogene TRBV3-2) and TRBJ1-6; D is possibly TRBD1 (6 bases). The germline V gene has CDR1 LGHDT and CDR2 YNNKEL (reference sequence). This CDR3 is 16 amino acids long. The V end was cut by 5 bases, the J end by 3 bases, with 14 bases between.

The chain combines TRBV6-5 with TRBJ2-7, with a weak D call TRBD2 (6 bases). The germline CDR1 and CDR2 sequences are MNHEY and SVGAGI. The CDR3 has 13 amino acids. V was pared by 2 bases and J by 9 bases, with 14 bases between. The CDR3 protein is CASSYPGDLRQYF. In DNA, the CDR3 is TGTGCCAGCAGTTACCCGGGGGACTTACGGCAGTACTTC.

This clone has just one count. Other DNA sequences from this sample encode an identical CDR3 as well. The chain uses TRBV20-1 and TRBJ1-1; D not certain. V gave up 1 base and J gave up 5 bases, with 5 bases separating them. There are 11 residues in the CDR3. The germline CDR1 and CDR2 sequences are DFQATT and SNEGSKA (reference sequence). CDR3 in amino acids: CSARGETEAFF. The CDR3, as DNA: TGCAGTGCTAGAGGCGAGACTGAAGCTTTCTTT.

V and J are TRBV2 and TRBJ1-4, with D perhaps matching TRBD1 (5 bases). This CDR3 comprises 16 residues. Trimming left V 7 bases short and J 2 bases short, with 17 bases between. Germline CDR1 is SNHLY and CDR2 is FYNNEI. The CDR3 nucleotides are TGTGCCAGCAACGGGGGGTCGGGGTTTACTAATGAAAAACTGTTTTTT. It codes for CASNGGSGFTNEKLFF.

The gene calls are TRBV7-2 and TRBJ2-3, with TRBD2 identical over 8 bases. Germline loops: CDR1 SGHTA, CDR2 FQGNSA. Losses at the gene ends were 11 bases for V and 4 bases for J; bases not matched to a gene: 5. The CDR3 totals 12 residues. The CDR3 loop is CAGRGDADTQYF. The CDR3, as DNA: TGTGCCGGGCGGGGGGACGCAGATACGCAGTATTTT. The full variable domain, with the rest looked up from reference TRBV7-2 and TRBJ2-3, is GAGVSQSPSNKVTEKGKDVELRCDPISGHTALYWYRQSLGQGLEFLIYFQGNSAPDKSGLPSDRFSAERTGGSVSTLTIQRTQQEDSAVYLCAGRGDADTQYFGPGTRLTVL.

The chain couples TRBV6-2 or TRBV6-3 to TRBJ2-7; D not certain. Germline V CDR1 and CDR2: MNHEY, SVGEGT. V was shortened by 2 bases and J by 4 bases, with 3 bases between the two germline ends. The CDR3 extends over 11 amino acids. The CDR3 DNA reads TGTGCCAGCAGTTACACATACGAGCAGTACTTC. This encodes CASSYTYEQYF.

About this clone itself: The germline gene is not matched at one end of the junction; a read error may be the cause. This sequence joins TRBV11-2 and TRBJ1-2, with D possibly being TRBD1 (5 bases). CDR1 SGHAT and CDR2 FQNNGV come from the germline V gene. There are 13 residues in the CDR3. The CDR3 here is CASTPARVGGKAF. The CDR3, as DNA: TGTGCCAGCACCCCCGCCCGGGTGGGGGGGAAGGCCTTC.

This chain links TRBV5-4 with TRBJ1-1; 8 bases agree with TRBD1. V shed 4 bases and J 6 bases; nucleotides not matched to a gene: 8. The germline V gene has CDR1 SGHNT and CDR2 YYREEE (reference sequence). The CDR3 has 14 amino acids. The CDR3: CASSPDRVGAEAFF. In DNA, the CDR3 is TGTGCCAGCAGCCCGGACAGGGTTGGCGCTGAAGCTTTCTTT.

The genes are TRBV24-1 and TRBJ1-1, with no clear D. CDR3 length: 11 residues. CDR1 is KGHDR, CDR2 SFDVKD, per germline. The V end lost 5 bases, the J end lost 5 bases, and 5 bases lay between the germline ends. CDR3 sequence: CATSALTEAFF. Here the CDR3 DNA reads TGTGCCACCAGTGCTCTAACTGAAGCTTTCTTT.

CDR3 nucleotides: TGTGCCAGCAGCCTTCACCCAGGGCCGACCTACAATGAGCAGTTCTTC. Its protein product is CASSLHPGPTYNEQFF. J is TRBJ2-1 and V is TRBV11-2; D is perhaps TRBD1 (5 bases). The length of the CDR3 is 16 residues. Trimming left V 5 bases short and J 2 bases short, with 16 bases between. The germline V gene encodes CDR1 SGHAT and CDR2 FQNNGV. Full variable domain (remainder filled in from reference TRBV11-2 and TRBJ2-1): EAGVAQSPRYKIIEKRQSVAFWCNPISGHATLYWYQQILGQGPKLLIQFQNNGVVDDSQLPKDRFSAERLKGVDSTLKIQPAKLEDSAVYLCASSLHPGPTYNEQFFGPGTRLTVL.

The V and J genes are TRBV12-5 and TRBJ2-3, with 8 bases aligning to TRBD1. V lost 9 bases, J lost 1 base, and 6 bases stayed unmatched. Germline lookup yields CDR1 LGHNT and CDR2 FRNRAP. The CDR3 totals 14 residues. In nucleotides, the CDR3 is TGTGCTAGCCAACAGGGGGTAGGCACAGATACGCAGTATTTT. Protein product: CASQQGVGTDTQYF.

This sequence joins TRBV6-2 or TRBV6-3 and TRBJ2-1, with D possibly matching TRBD1 (6 bases). The CDR3 length is 12 residues. V gave up 5 bases and J gave up 8 bases, with 10 bases separating them. Germline loops: CDR1 MNHEY, CDR2 SVGEGT. CDR3 loop: CASSLRGHEQFF. The CDR3 nucleotides are TGTGCCAGCAGTCTCAGGGGCCATGAGCAGTTCTTC.

The J gene is TRBJ1-5, the V gene TRBV7-2; TRBD1 might be the D (6 bases). V lost 5 bases, J lost 3 bases, and 14 bases lay in between. The CDR3 is 15 amino acids. Germline V CDR1 and CDR2: SGHTA, FQGNSA. This CDR3 is CASSLGGLPNQPQHF. The CDR3 region has the DNA TGTGCCAGCAGCCTCGGGGGGCTACCCAATCAGCCCCAGCATTTT.

The V and J genes are TRBV7-2 and TRBJ1-5; tentative D call: TRBD1 (5 bases). V lost 1 base and J lost 7, with 11 bases in between. The CDR3 runs to 14 residues. Per the germline V gene, CDR1 is SGHTA and CDR2 is FQGNSA. As DNA, the CDR3 is TGTGCCAGCAGCTTAGGGGGTGGGGCGCAGCCCCAGCATTTT. Translating gives CASSLGGGAQPQHF.

CDR3 nucleotides: TGTGCCAGCAGCCCTACACCCCGACAGGGAATCGGGGGTTATGGCTACACCTTC. Amino acid sequence: CASSPTPRQGIGGYGYTF. The chain combines TRBV7-8 with TRBJ1-2; 7 bases match TRBD1. CDR3 length equals 18 residues. Germline-derived CDR1 and CDR2 are SGHVS and FQNEAQ. The V gene end was trimmed by 5 bases and the J gene end by 5 bases; junction bases not matched to a gene: 20.

V and J are TRBV6-5 and TRBJ2-2; D is perhaps TRBD2 (5 bases). This CDR3 has 12 residues. V was shortened by 7 bases and J by 6 bases, with 9 bases between the two germline ends. Germline V gene sequence: CDR1 MNHEY, CDR2 SVGAGI. CDR3 protein: CASTGKPGELFF. The CDR3 DNA is TGTGCCAGCACCGGGAAGCCCGGGGAGCTGTTTTTT.